This TCR beta chain derives from a study of glioma-infiltrating T cells. Amplification of TCR alpha and beta CDR3 regions from RNA used iRepertoire nested multiplex PCR. One entry per CDR3 protein, called by TCRdb with MiXCR from the multiplex PCR reads. The sample has fewer than 90,000 distinct CDR3 sequences; 20% to 25% are singletons. Trimming stripped 3 bases from V and 8 bases from J, with 11 bases between. This CDR3 has 13 residues. The germline gives CDR1 MNHEY, CDR2 SMNVEV (reference sequence). The clonotype was recovered from a human donor with low-grade glioma or glioblastoma, undergoing nonglioma brain surgery, or in good health (not recorded which). What was sequenced was glioma tissue, nonneoplastic brain tissue, or PBMCs (not recorded which). The V gene is TRBV27, the J gene TRBJ2-1; no clear D. This chain's CDR3 is CASSFLPTYEQFF. CDR3 DNA sequence: TGTGCCAGCAGTTTCCTCCCCACCTATGAGCAGTTCTTC.